This T cell receptor beta chain was identified during a study of T cell responses to AZD1222 COVID-19 vaccine. Findings of the study overall: Donors were chiefly white British, with a greater number of females, and clonal diversity was perhaps underestimated. Baseline serostatus was positive in only six or seven AZD1222 recipients. Across the whole spike, CD4 TCRs peaked at regions 160-218 and 743-854. Per reports, nearly half of all spike-specific TCRs target regions that are unmutated in variants.

The CDR3 covers 13 residues. V shed 6 bases and J 5 bases; nucleotides not matched to a gene: 4. Remarks on this clone: Its antigen is as yet unknown.

Sequencing used immunoSEQ multiplex PCR; TCRdb keeps in-frame clones, though not all of them. The sample yields about 70,000 clones, about 85% seen once. The sample was peripheral blood, taken on day 0 of AZD1222 vaccination. This chain links TRBV12-3 or TRBV12-4 with TRBJ2-3; TRBD2 matches at 8 bases. The origin of this receptor is an adult in good health. The DNA of the CDR3 is TGTGCCAGCAGGGACGGGGGGGGAGATACGCAGTATTTT. Its protein is CASRDGGGDTQYF.